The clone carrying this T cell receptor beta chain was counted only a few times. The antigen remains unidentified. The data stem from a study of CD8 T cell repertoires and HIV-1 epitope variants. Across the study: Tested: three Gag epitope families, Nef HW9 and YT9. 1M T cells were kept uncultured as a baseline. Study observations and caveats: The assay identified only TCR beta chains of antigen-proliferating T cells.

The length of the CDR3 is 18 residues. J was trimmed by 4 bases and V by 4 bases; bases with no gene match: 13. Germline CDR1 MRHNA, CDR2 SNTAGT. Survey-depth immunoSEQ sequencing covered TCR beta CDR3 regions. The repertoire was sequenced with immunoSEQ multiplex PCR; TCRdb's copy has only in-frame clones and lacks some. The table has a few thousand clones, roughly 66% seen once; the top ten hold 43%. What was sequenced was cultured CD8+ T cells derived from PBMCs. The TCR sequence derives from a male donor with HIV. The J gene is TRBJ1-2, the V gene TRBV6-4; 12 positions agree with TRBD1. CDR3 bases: TGTGCCAGCAGTGTCCCCCCCAGGGACAGGGGGCTTGTCTATGGCTACACCTTC. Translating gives CASSVPPRDRGLVYGYTF.